The TCR beta chain described here comes from a study of T-cell memory formation after mild COVID-19. The wider study: TCR clusters were mostly donor specific.

This clonotype has a count of ten or more. CDR1 and CDR2 (germline): SGHRS, YFSETQ. The CDR3 has 15 residues. The V gene lost 4 bases and the J gene lost 1 base, with 14 bases spanning the gap. MiXCR was run by TCRdb on the 5' RACE reads, yielding one entry per CDR3 protein. This table has about 340,000 distinct CDR3 sequences, roughly 14% appearing once. The chain is built from TRBV5-1 and TRBJ1-1; D is ambiguous. This clonotype originated in a man aged 18 to 29 who had mild COVID-19 (a few samples of this study predate the infection). Cell type and time point are not known. Sequencing was done on a sample of PBMCs or a T cell subset sorted from them (not recorded which). In nucleotides, the CDR3 is TGCGCCAGCAGCGCAATTCTTAGGCAGAACACTGAAGCTTTCTTT. Its translation: CASSAILRQNTEAFF.